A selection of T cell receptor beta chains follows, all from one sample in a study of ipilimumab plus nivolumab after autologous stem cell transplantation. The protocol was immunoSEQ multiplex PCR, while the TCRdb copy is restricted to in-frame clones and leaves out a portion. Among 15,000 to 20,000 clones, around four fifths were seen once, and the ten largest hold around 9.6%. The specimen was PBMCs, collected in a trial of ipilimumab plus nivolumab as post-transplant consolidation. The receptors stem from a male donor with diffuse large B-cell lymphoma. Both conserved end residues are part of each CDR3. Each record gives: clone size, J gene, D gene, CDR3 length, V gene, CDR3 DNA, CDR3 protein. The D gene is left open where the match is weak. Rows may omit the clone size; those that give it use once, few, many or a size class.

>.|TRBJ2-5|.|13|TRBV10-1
TGCGCCAGCAGTGAAAGACGCGGGGAGACCCAGTACTTC
CASSERRGETQYF
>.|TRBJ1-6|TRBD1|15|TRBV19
TGTGCCAGTAGTATAGAGGGACAGGGGCGTTCACCCCTCCACTTT
CASSIEGQGRSPLHF
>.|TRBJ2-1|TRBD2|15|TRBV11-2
TGTGCCAGCAGGTTACTAGCGGGAAACTACAATGAGCAGTTCTTC
CASRLLAGNYNEQFF
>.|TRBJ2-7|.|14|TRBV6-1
TGTGCCAGTCTAGACAAATCCCTCGCCTACGAGCAGTACTTC
CASLDKSLAYEQYF
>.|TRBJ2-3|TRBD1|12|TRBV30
TGTGCCGGACAGGGGGGCACAGATACGCAGTATTTT
CAGQGGTDTQYF
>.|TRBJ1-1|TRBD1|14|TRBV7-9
TGTGCCAGCAGCCCCGACGGACAGGGCCCTGAAGCTTTCTTT
CASSPDGQGPEAFF
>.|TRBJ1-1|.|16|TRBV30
TGTGCCTGGAGATACCCCCATTATCGGAGGGTTTCTGAAGCTTTCTTT
CAWRYPHYRRVSEAFF
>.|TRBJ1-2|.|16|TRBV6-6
TGTGCCAGCAGCACATCCCCAGGGAATAGTAACTATGGCTACACCTTC
CASSTSPGNSNYGYTF
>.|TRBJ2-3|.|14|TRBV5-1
TGCGCCAGCAGCTTGGGGGTTTCTCGAGATACGCAGTATTTT
CASSLGVSRDTQYF
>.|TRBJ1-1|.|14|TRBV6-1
TGTGCCAGCAGTGGGGACATTGGCGGCACTGAAGCTTTCTTT
CASSGDIGGTEAFF
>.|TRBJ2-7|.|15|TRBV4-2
TGTGCCAGCAGCCAAATAGAGGGGTCCTCCTACGAGCAGTACTTC
CASSQIEGSSYEQYF
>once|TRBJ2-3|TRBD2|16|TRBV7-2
TGTGCCAGCAGCCGGACTAGCGGGGGGGCTAGAAATACGCAGTATTTT
CASSRTSGGARNTQYF
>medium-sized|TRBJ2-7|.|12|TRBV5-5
TGTGCCAGCAGCTCGGCGGGGTACGAGCAGTACTTC
CASSSAGYEQYF
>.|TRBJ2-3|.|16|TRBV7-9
TGTGCCAGCAGCCCTACCACGGGGGCGGGGGCAGATACGCAGTATTTT
CASSPTTGAGADTQYF
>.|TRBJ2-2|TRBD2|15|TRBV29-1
TGCAGCGTTGGGACTAGCGGGGGGGCCGGCGGGGAGCTGTTTTTT
CSVGTSGGAGGELFF
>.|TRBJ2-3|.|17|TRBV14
TGTGCCAGCAGCCCCTACAACTCCTTCCTAGGACCCCATACGCAGTATTTT
CASSPYNSFLGPHTQYF
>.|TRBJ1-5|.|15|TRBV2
TGTGCCAGCAGTGAAGGGGGTTGGGGCAATCAGCCCCAGCATTTT
CASSEGGWGNQPQHF